A few counts support the clone carrying this TCR beta chain. Genomic DNA served as template for TCR beta VDJ and CDR3 profiling. TCRdb itself ran the reads through MiXCR, one entry per CDR3 protein. This sample yields about 180,000 distinct CDR3 sequences, of which 45% to 55% are seen a single time; more than 0.95% belongs to the top ten. These data belong to a study of CD8+CD57+ T cells in acquired aplastic anemia. Sequencing was done on patients that had shown CD8+CD57+ cell expansion by flow cytometry. The CDR3 length is 17 residues. Trimming removed 0 bases from V and 1 base from J; junction bases left unmatched: 7. Germline V gives CDR1 SGHRS, CDR2 YFSETQ.

The sample comprised sorted CD4+, CD8+, or CD8+CD57+ T cells (not recorded which) from PBMCs. The TCR originated in a human donor with aplastic anemia. The chain is built from TRBV5-1 and TRBJ2-5; 9 nucleotides align to TRBD2. In DNA form, the CDR3 reads TGCGCCAGCAGCTTGGAACCAGCGGGGGGAATCCAAGAGACCCAGTACTTC. This gives the protein CASSLEPAGGIQETQYF. The variable domain in full, completed from reference TRBV5-1 and TRBJ2-5, reads KAGVTQTPRYLIKTRGQQVTLSCSPISGHRSVSWYQQTPGQGLQFLFEYFSETQRNKGNFPGRFSGRQFSNSRSEMNVSTLELGDSALYLCASSLEPAGGIQETQYFGPGTRLLVL.